Presented here are 31 T cell receptor beta chains from one specimen sequenced in a study of cytomegalovirus exposure and HLA in healthy donors. In the PCR, 60 Vbeta and 13 Jbeta primers were used. Clones were sequenced by immunoSEQ multiplex PCR, and TCRdb holds only the in-frame ones, with some missing. This sample carries roughly 100,000 clones, roughly 82% of them seen once, and the ten largest clones take roughly 6.5%. Sequencing was performed on PBMCs. These TCRs come from a woman between 45 and 65 years old in good health and CMV-seropositive.

V is TRBV7-7 and J is TRBJ2-2; D gene ambiguous. The CDR3 consists of 14 residues. CDR1 and CDR2 from the germline V gene are SSHAT and FNYEAQ (reference sequence). V gave up 1 base and J gave up 5 bases, with 8 bases separating them. DNA for the CDR3: TGTGCCAGCAGCTTAGTGCGAGGTACCGGGGAGCTGTTTTTT. Translation gives CASSLVRGTGELFF.

The V and J genes are TRBV5-1 and TRBJ2-2; 8 bases match TRBD1. Germline CDR1 reads SGHRS; CDR2 reads YFSETQ. Trimming at V came to 6 bases and at J to 8 bases, leaving 6 bases not matched to a gene. The CDR3 length is 13 residues. CDR3 residues: CASIDQGAGELFF. The CDR3 DNA sequence: TGCGCCAGCATCGATCAGGGGGCAGGGGAGCTGTTTTTT. Filled out from reference TRBV5-1 and TRBJ2-2, the complete variable domain reads KAGVTQTPRYLIKTRGQQVTLSCSPISGHRSVSWYQQTPGQGLQFLFEYFSETQRNKGNFPGRFSGRQFSNSRSEMNVSTLELGDSALYLCASIDQGAGELFFGEGSRLTVL.

The rearrangement joins TRBV7-9 to TRBJ1-5; the match to TRBD1 covers 8 bases. The V and J ends lost 5 bases and 4 bases, in that order; junction bases with no gene match: 10. The CDR3 runs 16 residues. Germline V lookup: CDR1 SEHNR, CDR2 FQNEAQ (reference sequence). The chain's CDR3 is CASSTIDRGGNQPQHF. The DNA for the CDR3 is TGTGCCAGCAGCACTATAGACAGGGGAGGGAATCAGCCCCAGCATTTT.

This clone was seen ten or more times. The genes are TRBV7-8 and TRBJ2-7; TRBD1 matches at 9 bases. The CDR3 is made up of 16 amino acids. V dropped 5 bases and J dropped 4; count of bases not matched to a gene: 12. Germline CDR1 and CDR2: SGHVS and FQNEAQ. CDR3 coding DNA: TGTGCCAGCAGCGGAGCCGGGACAGGGTTTGGATACGAGCAGTACTTC. Protein product: CASSGAGTGFGYEQYF.

This clone occurred once. The chain links TRBV2 to TRBJ1-2, with no clear D. Between the trimmed V and J ends, which lost 7 bases and 4 bases, there was a span of 16 bases. Germline CDR1 SNHLY, CDR2 FYNNEI. The CDR3 consists of 14 residues. The CDR3 sequence is CASILRGLVYGYTF. The CDR3 nucleotides are TGTGCCAGCATTCTCAGAGGGTTGGTCTATGGCTACACCTTC.

The rearrangement links TRBV19 to TRBJ1-2; possible D gene TRBD1, 5 bases. Germline CDR1 reads LNHDA; CDR2 reads SQIVND (reference sequence). Trimming left V 10 bases short and J 6 bases short, with 12 bases between. CDR3 length: 11 amino acids. The CDR3 is CAIFGGNGYTF. As DNA, the CDR3 is TGTGCCATCTTCGGGGGAAATGGCTACACCTTC.

The rearrangement links TRBV28 to TRBJ1-1; 12 nucleotides line up with TRBD1. CDR1 MDHEN and CDR2 SYDVKM come from the germline V gene. The V gene end was trimmed by 5 bases and the J gene end by 4 bases; junction bases not matched to a gene: 5. The CDR3 is 15 residues long. CDR3 in amino acids: CASSGTGGVGTEAFF. As DNA, the CDR3 is TGTGCCAGCAGTGGGACAGGGGGCGTCGGCACTGAAGCTTTCTTT.

This clone was found once. The V gene is TRBV5-1, the J gene TRBJ2-3; maybe TRBD2 (5 bases). This CDR3 comprises 15 residues. Between the trimmed V and J ends, which lost 4 bases and 1 base, there was a span of 13 bases. Germline-derived CDR1 and CDR2 are SGHRS and YFSETQ. CDR3: CASSQRYMGTDTQYF. CDR3 nucleotides: TGCGCCAGCAGCCAGCGGTATATGGGCACAGATACGCAGTATTTT. Looking up the rest from reference TRBV5-1 and TRBJ2-3 gives the full variable domain: KAGVTQTPRYLIKTRGQQVTLSCSPISGHRSVSWYQQTPGQGLQFLFEYFSETQRNKGNFPGRFSGRQFSNSRSEMNVSTLELGDSALYLCASSQRYMGTDTQYFGPGTRLTVL.

J is TRBJ1-2 and V is TRBV6-6; 8 nucleotides agree with TRBD1. Germline V lookup: CDR1 MNHNY, CDR2 SVGAGI (reference sequence). J was trimmed by 6 bases and V by 6 bases; bases with no gene match: 9. The CDR3 sequence is 14 residues long. The CDR3 bases are TGTGCCAGCAGGGGGACAGGCCCAGAGGATGGCTACACCTTC. Protein sequence: CASRGTGPEDGYTF.

The chain employs TRBV27 and TRBJ2-3; D is perhaps TRBD1 (6 bases). Germline CDR1 reads MNHEY; CDR2 reads SMNVEV (reference sequence). This CDR3 has 14 amino acids. V lost 7 bases and J 4 bases, leaving 15 bases between the germline ends. As DNA, the CDR3 is TGTGCCAGCAAGATACAGGGAAGCTCAGATACGCAGTATTTT. Encoded protein: CASKIQGSSDTQYF.

The CDR3 DNA follows: TGTGCCAGCAGAGTTACGGGGGAGACCCAGTACTTC. Translation gives CASRVTGETQYF. This chain joins TRBV28 and TRBJ2-5; TRBD2 might be the D (5 bases). V lost 6 bases and J lost 5, with 10 bases in between. Germline CDR1 reads MDHEN; CDR2 reads SYDVKM. This CDR3 is 12 amino acids long.

This clone has a single count. This sequence joins TRBV28 and TRBJ2-7; 7 bases are a match to TRBD1. The germline gives CDR1 MDHEN, CDR2 SYDVKM. This CDR3 contains 13 residues. The J segment lost 4 bases and the V segment lost 6 bases, leaving 6 bases of the junction unmatched. CDR3: CASRSGTAYEQYF. As DNA, the CDR3 is TGTGCCAGCAGATCCGGGACAGCATACGAGCAGTACTTC.

This chain connects TRBV18 to TRBJ1-6, with 9 bases fitting TRBD1. Per germline, CDR1 KGHSH and CDR2 LQKENI. The CDR3 extends over 15 amino acids. The V and J ends lost 3 bases and 7 bases, in that order; junction bases with no gene match: 4. In DNA form, the CDR3 reads TGTGCCAGCTCACCCCCGGGACAGGGAAATTCACCCCTCCACTTT. Amino acids: CASSPPGQGNSPLHF.

The V gene is TRBV11-2, the J gene TRBJ1-2; possible D gene TRBD1, 5 bases. Germline CDR1 is SGHAT and CDR2 is FQNNGV. The CDR3 contains 12 residues. V was clipped by 4 bases and J by 6 bases, with 9 bases between them. This CDR3 is CASSWGGDGYTF. The CDR3 bases are TGTGCCAGCAGCTGGGGGGGAGATGGCTACACCTTC.

This clone was detected only once. The chain recombines TRBV27 with TRBJ1-2; no clear D gene. Germline V gives CDR1 MNHEY, CDR2 SMNVEV (reference sequence). This CDR3 comprises 13 residues. V was shortened by 2 bases and J by 4 bases, with 8 bases between the two germline ends. CDR3 loop: CASSLQSSYGYTF. CDR3 coding DNA: TGTGCCAGCAGTTTACAGTCCTCCTATGGCTACACCTTC.

The V gene is TRBV7-8, the J gene TRBJ2-1; possibly TRBD1 for D (5 bases). The length of the CDR3 is 14 residues. With 2 bases removed from V and 8 bases from J, the gap between germline ends came to 13 bases. Germline loops: CDR1 SGHVS, CDR2 FQNEAQ. CDR3 residues: CASSLRVLRDEQFF. The CDR3 DNA follows: TGTGCCAGCAGCTTAAGGGTCCTCAGGGATGAGCAGTTCTTC.

CDR3 coding DNA: TGTGCCAGCAGTCGTTCGGGGGGCACTGAAGCTTTCTTT. The encoded protein is CASSRSGGTEAFF. This chain uses TRBV6-5 with TRBJ1-1; weak D call: TRBD1 (5 bases). Germline lookup yields CDR1 MNHEY and CDR2 SVGAGI. The V end was cut by 5 bases, the J end by 4 bases, with 11 bases between. The CDR3 spans 13 residues.

Turning to this clone: Other DNA sequences in the same sample also yield this CDR3. The chain uses TRBV11-2 and TRBJ2-1, with D tentatively TRBD2 (5 bases). This CDR3 is built from 13 residues. CDR1 is SGHAT, CDR2 FQNNGV, per germline. Between the trimmed V and J ends, which lost 5 bases and 5 bases, there was a span of 10 bases. The CDR3 loop reads CASSLGLNNEQFF. DNA of the CDR3: TGTGCCAGCAGCCTCGGACTGAACAATGAGCAGTTCTTC.

The chain is built from TRBV7-2 and TRBJ1-2, with TRBD1 matching over 7 bases. The CDR3 contains 17 residues. V lost 2 bases and J lost 4; bases outside the gene matches: 13. Germline V gene sequence: CDR1 SGHTA, CDR2 FQGNSA. The CDR3 DNA follows: TGTGCCAGCAGCTTAATGGTCCGGACAGGAAAATCCTATGGCTACACCTTC. It translates to CASSLMVRTGKSYGYTF.

In this sample, this clone turned up a few times. The genes are TRBV6-1 and TRBJ1-2; D is undetermined. CDR1 is MNHNS and CDR2 is SASEGT in the germline V gene. Between the trimmed V and J ends, which lost 3 bases and 2 bases, there was a span of 7 bases. The CDR3 runs 13 residues. The CDR3 sequence: CASSERINYGYTF. The CDR3 nucleotides are TGTGCCAGCAGTGAGAGAATAAACTATGGCTACACCTTC.

This chain joins TRBV10-3 and TRBJ1-5, with TRBD1 as a possible D gene (5 bases). Germline V lookup: CDR1 ENHRY, CDR2 SYGVKD. This CDR3 spans 14 amino acids. V dropped 2 bases and J dropped 5 bases, with 10 bases sitting between them. The CDR3, as DNA: TGTGCCATCAGTGAGAAAGGGGCGTATCAGCCCCAGCATTTT. Translated, it gives CAISEKGAYQPQHF.

This clone was counted between two and nine times. This CDR3 reads CASSRRERAYEQYF. In nucleotides, the CDR3 is TGCGCCAGCAGCCGGAGGGAGAGGGCCTACGAGCAGTACTTC. V usage is TRBV4-1 and J usage is TRBJ2-7, with D possibly TRBD2 on 6 matching bases. The CDR3 loop spans 14 amino acids. Trimming removed 4 bases from V and 2 bases from J, with 12 bases in between. CDR1 is MGHRA and CDR2 is YSYEKL in the germline V gene.

This clone was detected once. V is TRBV7-3 and J is TRBJ2-3; a weak D match, TRBD2 (7 bases). Trimming shortened V by 0 bases and J by 0 bases, and 10 bases separated the two germline ends. Looked up from germline, CDR1 is SGHTA and CDR2 is FQGTGA. CDR3 length equals 16 residues. The CDR3 nucleotides read TGTGCCAGCAGCTTAACGGCGGGGGCTAGCACAGATACGCAGTATTTT. This sequence encodes CASSLTAGASTDTQYF.

This chain connects TRBV27 to TRBJ1-6; tentative D call: TRBD1 (5 bases). Trimming took 8 bases from V and 3 from J, leaving 11 bases between them. CDR1 is MNHEY, CDR2 SMNVEV, per germline (reference sequence). The CDR3 spans 14 residues. In nucleotides, the CDR3 is TGTGCCAGCGGGGCGACAGTCTATAATTCACCCCTCCACTTT. It is translated as CASGATVYNSPLHF.

This clone was counted only a few times. The chain carries TRBV4-3 and TRBJ2-1, with TRBD1 matching over 10 bases. Germline V gives CDR1 LGHNA, CDR2 YSLEER. The length of the CDR3 is 15 residues. V lost 2 bases to trimming and J lost 8 bases; unmatched junction nucleotides: 6. As DNA, the CDR3 is TGCGCCAGCAGCCAACAAACCGGGACAGGGGATGAGCAGTTCTTC. Translating gives CASSQQTGTGDEQFF.

V is TRBV6-5 and J is TRBJ2-5; the D is unclear. The closer fit of TRBJ2-7 to the DNA end suggests the J call may be wrong. The CDR3 runs to 12 residues. The germline gives CDR1 MNHEY, CDR2 SVGAGI. The chain's CDR3 is CASSRNEHEQYF. CDR3 DNA: TGTGCCAGTTCGAGGAACGAGCACGAGCAGTACTTC.

The chain combines TRBV6-1 with TRBJ2-4; 8 bases align to TRBD1. The CDR3 has 14 residues. The germline V gene encodes CDR1 MNHNS and CDR2 SASEGT. V gave up 6 bases and J gave up 9 bases; unmatched junction bases: 10. CDR3 sequence: CASSQDRAYGIQYF. CDR3 nucleotide sequence: TGTGCCAGCAGCCAGGACAGGGCGTACGGCATTCAGTACTTC.

The chain has TRBV10-3 and TRBJ2-1; 13 bases agree with TRBD2. This CDR3 spans 17 amino acids. V was clipped by 0 bases and J by 2 bases; unmatched bases: 1. Germline V CDR1 and CDR2: ENHRY, SYGVKD. DNA for the CDR3: TGTGCCATCAGTGAGTCAGGACTAGCGGGGGCCTACAATGAGCAGTTCTTC. Protein: CAISESGLAGAYNEQFF.

The sample holds a few counts of this clone. The chain links TRBV5-6 to TRBJ1-5; 9 bases line up with TRBD1. Trimming cost V 2 bases and J 2 bases; bases outside gene matches: 8. Germline CDR1 and CDR2: SGHDT and YYEEEE. CDR3 size: 17 residues. CDR3 sequence reads: CASSFGDRAFGNQPQHF. DNA for the CDR3: TGTGCCAGCAGCTTTGGGGACAGGGCCTTCGGCAATCAGCCCCAGCATTTT.

The J gene is TRBJ1-1, the V gene TRBV6-1, with 7 nucleotides matching TRBD1. The ends lost 4 bases at V and 1 base at J; junction bases unmatched: 0. From germline, CDR1 is MNHNS and CDR2 SASEGT. The CDR3 spans 13 residues. This chain's CDR3 is CASSGQGNTEAFF. The CDR3 region has the DNA TGTGCCAGCAGTGGACAGGGGAACACTGAAGCTTTCTTT.

The chain combines TRBV7-2 with TRBJ1-4; 9 positions agree with TRBD1. The germline CDR1 and CDR2 sequences are SGHTA and FQGNSA. The length of the CDR3 is 16 residues. J gave up 6 bases and V 4 bases, and 9 bases lay outside the gene matches. Here the CDR3 reads CASSYLPGQGHEKLFF. The CDR3, as DNA: TGTGCCAGCAGCTACCTACCGGGACAGGGTCATGAAAAACTGTTTTTT.